This T cell receptor (beta chain) emerged from a study of high-grade serous ovarian cancer treatment subgroups. Tumor tissue was taken before any definitive surgery or chemotherapy was given. Method: immunoSEQ multiplex PCR; TCRdb's copy keeps in-frame clones and lacks some. The profile shows approximately 5,000 clones, roughly 66% of them singletons. V lost 2 bases and J lost 4; bases outside the gene matches: 5. CDR1 and CDR2 from the germline V gene are SGHRS and YFSETQ. CDR3 length equals 14 residues. There are a few counts of this clone. This sequence joins TRBV5-1 and TRBJ1-2, with TRBD1 matching 7 bases. Sequences were obtained from tumor tissue. The TCR sequence derives from a human donor with high-grade serous ovarian cancer. The DNA of the CDR3 is TGCGCCAGCAGCTTCGGGACAGCAAGCTATGGCTACACCTTC. Its translation is CASSFGTASYGYTF.